This passage covers 18 T cell receptor beta chains from one sample sequenced in a study of beta chain features in type 1 diabetes listed by TCRdb under 2018. Libraries were constructed by the immunoSEQ multiplex PCR assay. The entire isolated RNA was reverse transcribed using the High Capacity cDNA Reverse Transcription Kit, and thus expressed TCRB transcripts were sequenced. TCRdb holds this immuneACCESS table with in-frame rearrangements only. Some clones are missing; in checked studies, unresolved V genes explain under half, and the rest has no known cause. The sample records under 400,000 clones, roughly 12% of which are singletons. The ten largest make up 0.015% to 0.02% of the sample. The source material was naive CD4+ T cells from blood. Sample cell subset or site, as interpreted from the label and publication: true naive CD4+ T cells. These receptor sequences come from a man aged 18 to 29 in good health.

This clone was detected a few times. J is TRBJ2-7 and V is TRBV14; TRBD2 matches at 7 bases. Germline trimming cut 0 bases from V and 2 bases from J; bases unmatched to any gene: 7. There are 16 residues in the CDR3. CDR1 and CDR2 (germline): SGHDN, FVKESK. The CDR3 coding sequence is TGTGCCAGCAGCCAAGATCTACTCGGGAGGACCTACGAGCAGTACTTC. Translating it yields CASSQDLLGRTYEQYF.

This clone was seen a handful of times. The rearrangement links TRBV19 to TRBJ2-3; 8 bases line up with TRBD1. Germline loops: CDR1 LNHDA, CDR2 SQIVND (reference sequence). V was clipped by 5 bases and J by 5 bases; unmatched bases: 9. This CDR3 is built from 15 residues. The CDR3 DNA is TGTGCCAGTAGTCCGTGGACAGGGCCCGGAGATACGCAGTATTTT. Protein product: CASSPWTGPGDTQYF. Looking up the rest from reference TRBV19 and TRBJ2-3 gives the full variable domain: DGGITQSPKYLFRKEGQNVTLSCEQNLNHDAMYWYRQDPGQGLRLIYYSQIVNDFQKGDIAEGYSVSREKKESFPLTVTSAQKNPTAFYLCASSPWTGPGDTQYFGPGTRLTVL.

This chain uses TRBV27 with TRBJ2-1; 14 bases are a match to TRBD2. The CDR3 totals 18 residues. Germline CDR1 reads MNHEY; CDR2 reads SMNVEV (reference sequence). The trim removed 2 bases at V and 2 bases at J, leaving 5 bases unmatched. The CDR3 DNA reads TGTGCCAGCAGTTTAGGACTAGCGGGAGGCGGGGCCTACAATGAGCAGTTCTTC. This sequence encodes CASSLGLAGGGAYNEQFF.

This clone has a handful of counts. The V gene is TRBV19, the J gene TRBJ1-5; 11 bases align to TRBD1. This CDR3 has 15 residues. V dropped 5 bases and J dropped 6; count of bases not matched to a gene: 6. CDR1 is LNHDA and CDR2 is SQIVND in the germline V gene (reference sequence). Here the CDR3 reads CASSAGQGAGQPQHF. The DNA of the CDR3 is TGTGCCAGTAGTGCCGGACAGGGGGCAGGTCAGCCCCAGCATTTT.

This clone has just a few counts. The rearrangement uses TRBV7-8 and TRBJ2-3, with 11 bases that match TRBD2. The CDR3 sequence is 19 residues long. Germline CDR1 reads SGHVS; CDR2 reads FQNEAQ. The V segment lost 1 base and the J segment 2 bases; nucleotides outside the gene matches: 11. The chain's CDR3 is CASSLDSGGGLKYTDTQYF. CDR3 DNA: TGTGCCAGCAGCTTAGATAGCGGGGGGGGCCTTAAGTACACAGATACGCAGTATTTT.

Here the CDR3 reads CASSFEEWSSNTGELFF. The CDR3 DNA follows: TGTGCCAGCAGTTTCGAGGAATGGAGTTCGAACACCGGGGAGCTGTTTTTT. The chain carries TRBV28 and TRBJ2-2; D not certain. This CDR3 has 17 amino acids. Germline V lookup: CDR1 MDHEN, CDR2 SYDVKM. V lost 3 bases and J lost 0, with 14 bases in between.

This clone has more than one count but fewer than ten. V is TRBV4-1 and J is TRBJ2-1; 9 bases line up with TRBD2. The CDR3 has 15 residues. V shed 6 bases, J shed 4 bases, and the junction held 7 bases outside the gene matches. Looked up from germline, CDR1 is MGHRA and CDR2 is YSYEKL. CDR3 loop: CASRATSGGYNEQFF. The CDR3 DNA follows: TGCGCCAGCAGGGCGACTAGCGGCGGTTACAATGAGCAGTTCTTC.

This clone was seen a few times. The chain recombines TRBV5-1 with TRBJ1-2; 7 nucleotides match TRBD1. V gave up 5 bases and J gave up 0 bases; unmatched junction bases: 4. The CDR3 has 14 amino acids. Germline V CDR1 and CDR2: SGHRS, YFSETQ. The CDR3: CASSSTGTNYGYTF. CDR3 in DNA: TGCGCCAGCAGTTCGACAGGGACTAACTATGGCTACACCTTC.

The chain combines TRBV28 with TRBJ2-7; 11 bases match TRBD2. The CDR3 is 14 amino acids. Looked up from germline, CDR1 is MDHEN and CDR2 is SYDVKM. With V trimmed by 7 bases and J by 3 bases, 5 bases remained unmatched. The CDR3 DNA is TGTGCCAGCATTACTAGCGGGAGCAACTACGAGCAGTACTTC. This translates into CASITSGSNYEQYF.

This clone was counted only a few times. The chain joins TRBV11-2 to TRBJ2-5, with 8 bases matching TRBD2. Germline V gene data show CDR1 as SGHAT and CDR2 as FQNNGV. Trimming at V came to 7 bases and at J to 4 bases, leaving 14 bases not matched to a gene. The length of the CDR3 is 16 residues. This chain's CDR3 is CASTQSGGGPGETQYF. The CDR3 DNA reads as TGTGCCAGCACTCAAAGCGGGGGAGGGCCGGGAGAGACCCAGTACTTC.

This clone was seen a handful of times. The chain is built from TRBV28 and TRBJ2-1, with 12 bases lining up with TRBD2. CDR3 length: 17 residues. Germline CDR1 reads MDHEN; CDR2 reads SYDVKM. V shed 6 bases, J shed 9 bases, and the junction held 15 bases outside the gene matches. CDR3 residues: CASSQNRLAGVSSEQFF. As DNA, the CDR3 is TGTGCCAGCAGCCAAAATCGACTAGCGGGAGTATCTTCTGAGCAGTTCTTC. The full variable domain, completed using reference TRBV28 and TRBJ2-1, is DVKVTQSSRYLVKRTGEKVFLECVQDMDHENMFWYRQDPGLGLRLIYFSYDVKMKEKGDIPEGYSVSREKKERFSLILESASTNQTSMYLCASSQNRLAGVSSEQFFGPGTRLTVL.

This clone was recorded once. This chain uses TRBV9 with TRBJ2-5; 7 nucleotides agree with TRBD1. V gave up 7 bases and J gave up 4 bases; unmatched junction bases: 7. Per the germline V gene, CDR1 is SGDLS and CDR2 is YYNGEE. CDR3 length: 13 residues. The CDR3 nucleotides read TGTGCCAGCCAGACAGGGTTCTCAGAGACCCAGTACTTC. Translated: CASQTGFSETQYF.

This clone was seen more than once but under ten times. V gene TRBV7-6 combines with J gene TRBJ2-4; TRBD1 aligns across 10 bases. Trimming cost V 4 bases and J 7 bases; bases outside gene matches: 1. CDR1 SGHVS and CDR2 FNYEAQ come from the germline V gene. The CDR3 is made up of 13 amino acids. CDR3 nucleotides: TGTGCCAGCAGCTGGACAGGGGGGAACATTCAGTACTTC. The encoded protein is CASSWTGGNIQYF.

This clone showed up just a few times. Other DNA sequences in the same sample also yield this CDR3. The chain combines TRBV6-5 with TRBJ2-7; unclear D gene. CDR3 size: 11 residues. V dropped 6 bases and J dropped 1 base, with 4 bases sitting between them. Germline CDR1 is MNHEY and CDR2 is SVGAGI. CDR3 sequence reads: CASSHSYEQYF. The DNA for the CDR3 is TGTGCCAGCAGCCATTCCTACGAGCAGTACTTC.

This clone was counted between two and nine times. The chain is built from TRBV28 and TRBJ1-1; TRBD1 agrees at 7 bases. Germline V gene sequence: CDR1 MDHEN, CDR2 SYDVKM. This CDR3 contains 14 residues. J was trimmed by 5 bases and V by 8 bases; bases with no gene match: 11. The CDR3 DNA sequence: TGTGCCAGCTCCATCAACAGGGGAGGAACTGAAGCTTTCTTT. Protein sequence: CASSINRGGTEAFF. The entire variable domain, with the rest obtained from reference TRBV28 and TRBJ1-1, is as follows: DVKVTQSSRYLVKRTGEKVFLECVQDMDHENMFWYRQDPGLGLRLIYFSYDVKMKEKGDIPEGYSVSREKKERFSLILESASTNQTSMYLCASSINRGGTEAFFGQGTRLTVV.

The chain links TRBV19 to TRBJ1-2, with 7 bases identical to TRBD1. Germline V lookup: CDR1 LNHDA, CDR2 SQIVND (reference sequence). The CDR3 loop spans 14 amino acids. V lost 5 bases to trimming and J lost 4 bases; unmatched junction nucleotides: 7. The CDR3 protein is CASSQQGTGYGYTF. In nucleotides, the CDR3 is TGTGCCAGTAGTCAACAGGGGACGGGCTATGGCTACACCTTC. Full variable domain (remainder filled in from reference TRBV19 and TRBJ1-2): DGGITQSPKYLFRKEGQNVTLSCEQNLNHDAMYWYRQDPGQGLRLIYYSQIVNDFQKGDIAEGYSVSREKKESFPLTVTSAQKNPTAFYLCASSQQGTGYGYTFGSGTRLTVV.

This clone occurred a few times. The chain combines TRBV14 with TRBJ1-2; 8 bases agree with TRBD1. The CDR3 sequence is 17 residues long. J was trimmed by 3 bases and V by 1 base; bases with no gene match: 10. From germline, CDR1 is SGHDN and CDR2 FVKESK. CDR3 region: CASSQGVIGQGHYGYTF. CDR3 in DNA: TGTGCCAGCAGCCAAGGGGTAATCGGACAGGGCCACTATGGCTACACCTTC.

This clone was found a few times. The chain recombines TRBV7-3 with TRBJ2-3, with 7 nucleotides matching TRBD1. Germline assignment: CDR1 SGHTA and CDR2 FQGTGA. V lost 5 bases to trimming and J lost 0 bases; unmatched junction nucleotides: 8. CDR3 size: 16 residues. CDR3: CASSPTRTGSTDTQYF. CDR3 in DNA: TGTGCCAGCAGCCCGACCCGGACAGGAAGCACAGATACGCAGTATTTT.